This T cell receptor beta chain was sequenced in a study of shared clonotypes between healthy human individuals. General study points: Clonotypes that were shared across a handful of donors made up around 5% of naive CD4 clonotypes. Larger estimated richness was generally seen in naive subsets than in memory subsets. For sorted subsets, rarefaction showed incomplete sequencing despite large depth. Sampling included only blood; tissue repertoires likely differ.

There are 16 residues in the CDR3. J gave up 2 bases and V 5 bases, and 7 bases lay outside the gene matches. From germline, CDR1 is PRHDT and CDR2 FYEKMQ (reference sequence). Terminally differentiated effector memory CD45RA+ cells were left out of the naive CD8 fraction, which was CD45RO-negative and positively selected for CCR7. With regard to this clone: Its antigen is currently unknown.

Method: immunoSEQ multiplex PCR; TCRdb's copy keeps in-frame clones and lacks some. This sample has millions of clones, with more than 85% found just once. The source is a man between 18 and 35 years old in good health. Some clones in this sample may be carry-over from other donors' samples. This chain connects TRBV13 to TRBJ2-1; 9 nucleotides agree with TRBD2. Sequenced material: naive CD8+ T cells from PBMCs. CDR3 protein: CASSPSGRIPYNEQFF. CDR3 sequence (DNA): TGTGCCAGCAGCCCCAGCGGGAGGATCCCCTACAATGAGCAGTTCTTC.